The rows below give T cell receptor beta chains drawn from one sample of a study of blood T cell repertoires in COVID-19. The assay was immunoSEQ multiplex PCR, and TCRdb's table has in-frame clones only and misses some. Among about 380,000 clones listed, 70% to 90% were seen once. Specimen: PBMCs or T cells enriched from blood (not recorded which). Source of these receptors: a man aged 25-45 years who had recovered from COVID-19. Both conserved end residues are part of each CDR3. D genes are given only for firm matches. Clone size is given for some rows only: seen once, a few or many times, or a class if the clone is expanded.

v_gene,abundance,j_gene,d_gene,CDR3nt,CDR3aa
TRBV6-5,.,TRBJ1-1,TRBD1,TGTGCCAGCAGTTACTTAACCCAGGGGGCTGAAGCTTTCTTT,CASSYLTQGAEAFF
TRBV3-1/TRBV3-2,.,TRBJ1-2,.,TGTGCCAGCAGCCAAGAAGAGGTCTATGGCTACACCTTC,CASSQEEVYGYTF
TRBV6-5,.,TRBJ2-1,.,TGTGCCACAACTGAGGACAGCTCCTACAATGAGCAGTTCTTC,CATTEDSSYNEQFF
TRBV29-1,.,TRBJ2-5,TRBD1,TGCAGCGTGGACAGGGGGTTTGAGACCCAGTACTTC,CSVDRGFETQYF
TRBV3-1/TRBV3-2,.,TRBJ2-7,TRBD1,TGTGCCAGCAGCGGTAGACAGGGGGAAAGTCATTACGAGCAGTACTTC,CASSGRQGESHYEQYF
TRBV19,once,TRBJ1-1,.,TGTGCCAGTAGTATAGGTGGGGGCAGGGGGAACACTGAAGCTTTCTTT,CASSIGGGRGNTEAFF
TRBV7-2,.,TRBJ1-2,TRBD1,TGTGCCAGCAGCTTAGGACCCACGGGACAGGGCCTCTTCTCCTATGGCTACACCTTC,CASSLGPTGQGLFSYGYTF
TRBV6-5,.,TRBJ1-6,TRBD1,TGTGCCAGCTGGGACAGCAATAATTCACCCCTCCACTTT,CASWDSNNSPLHF
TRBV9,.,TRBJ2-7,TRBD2,TGTGCCAGCAGCGCCGCCGGGACTAGAGACTACGAGCAGTACTTC,CASSAAGTRDYEQYF
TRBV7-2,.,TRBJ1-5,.,TGTGCCAGCAGCTTGCGGCGGGGACAGCCCCAGCATTTT,CASSLRRGQPQHF
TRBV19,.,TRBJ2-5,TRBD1,TGTGCCAGTAGTAATGGACAGGGGCCCCCAGAGACCCAGTACTTC,CASSNGQGPPETQYF
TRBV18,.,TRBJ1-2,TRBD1,TGTGCCAGCTCAGGAACCGGGACAGGGGATGGCTACACCTTC,CASSGTGTGDGYTF
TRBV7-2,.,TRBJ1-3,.,TGTGCCAGCAGCCCCTATCGATCATCTGGAAACACCATATATTTT,CASSPYRSSGNTIYF
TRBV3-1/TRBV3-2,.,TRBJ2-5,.,TGTGCCAGCAGCCACTCAGGGCGGCAAGAGACCCAGTACTTC,CASSHSGRQETQYF
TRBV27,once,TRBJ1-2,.,TGTGCCAGCAGTCACAGGGAAGGCTATGGCTACACCTTC,CASSHREGYGYTF
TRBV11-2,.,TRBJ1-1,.,TGTGCCAGCAGCTTAGAGCCCGGTGCTGAAGCTTTCTTT,CASSLEPGAEAFF
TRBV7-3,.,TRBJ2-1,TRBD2,TGTGCCAGCAGCCCATCCCCAGCGGGGGGGTACAATGAGCAGTTCTTC,CASSPSPAGGYNEQFF
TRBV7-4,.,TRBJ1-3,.,TGTGCCAGGGGGCGGCGGGGAAACACCATATATTTT,CARGRRGNTIYF
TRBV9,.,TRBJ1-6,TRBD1,TGTGCCAGCAGCCCCCGGACAGGACTGAATTCACCCCTCCACTTT,CASSPRTGLNSPLHF
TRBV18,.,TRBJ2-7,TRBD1,TGTGCCAGCTCACCGGGACAGGGAAGCTCCTACGAGCAGTACTTC,CASSPGQGSSYEQYF
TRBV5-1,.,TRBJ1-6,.,TGCGCCAGCAGCTCTTCCGGGTCGCCAGGGGATTCACCCCTCCACTTT,CASSSSGSPGDSPLHF
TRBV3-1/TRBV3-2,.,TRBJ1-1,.,TGTGCCAGCAGCTCCACACCGGGAGAGGGCTTCCCTGAAGCTTTCTTT,CASSSTPGEGFPEAFF
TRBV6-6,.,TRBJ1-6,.,TGTGCCAGCAGTCCGACCCCATGGAAGAGGCAGAATTCACCCCTCCACTTT,CASSPTPWKRQNSPLHF
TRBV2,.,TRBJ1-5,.,TGTGCCAGCAGTGAAGCGCACAGGGACAGCAATCAGCCCCAGCATTTT,CASSEAHRDSNQPQHF
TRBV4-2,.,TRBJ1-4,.,TGTGCCAGCAGCCAAGAAAACACAGCAACTAATGAAAAACTGTTTTTT,CASSQENTATNEKLFF
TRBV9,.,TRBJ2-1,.,TGTGCCAGCAGCGTCTCTAGCGAGACCTACAATGAGCAGTTCTTC,CASSVSSETYNEQFF
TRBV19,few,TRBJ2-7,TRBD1,TGTGCCAGTAGTAAGGGGGACAGCTCCTACGAGCAGTACTTC,CASSKGDSSYEQYF
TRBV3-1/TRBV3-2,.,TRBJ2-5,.,TGTGCCAGCAGCCTAAAGGGGGTTGTAAGGCGCGAGACCCAGTACTTC,CASSLKGVVRRETQYF
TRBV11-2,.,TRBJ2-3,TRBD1,TGTGCCAGCAGCTTAGTCTTGGGCAGGGGGAGCACAGATACGCAGTATTTT,CASSLVLGRGSTDTQYF
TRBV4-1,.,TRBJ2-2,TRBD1,TGCGCCAGCAGCTTATCCGGGACAGGTTTGGGGGAGCTGTTTTTT,CASSLSGTGLGELFF
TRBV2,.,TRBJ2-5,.,TGTGCCAGCAGTGACGGGGAGACCCAGTACTTC,CASSDGETQYF
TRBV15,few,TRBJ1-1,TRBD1,TGTGCCACCAGCAGAGATAGGGGACAGGCTAACGCTGAAGCTTTCTTT,CATSRDRGQANAEAFF
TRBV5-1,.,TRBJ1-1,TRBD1,TGCGCCAGCAGCCCGACCGGGACAGGGGGGATGAACACTGAAGCTTTCTTT,CASSPTGTGGMNTEAFF
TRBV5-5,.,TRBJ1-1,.,TGTGCCAGCAGCGAGGCAAAGAACACTGAAGCTTTCTTT,CASSEAKNTEAFF
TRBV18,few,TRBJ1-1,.,TGTGCCAGCTCACCACCGGGACATCAGAACACTGAAGCTTTCTTT,CASSPPGHQNTEAFF
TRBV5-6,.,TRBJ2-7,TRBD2,TGTGCCAGCAGCTTGCTCGGGACTAGTGGGAACGAGCAGTACTTC,CASSLLGTSGNEQYF
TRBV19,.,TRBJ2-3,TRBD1,TGTGCCAGTAGTATGGGGACAGGGTTCACAGATACGCAGTATTTT,CASSMGTGFTDTQYF
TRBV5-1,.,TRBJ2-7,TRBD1,TGCGCCAGCAGCACGGGGACAGGGGGAGAAAGGGAGCAGTACTTC,CASSTGTGGEREQYF
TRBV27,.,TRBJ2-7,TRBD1,TGTGCCAGCAGTCCTCGGGACAGGGACTACGAGCAGTACTTC,CASSPRDRDYEQYF
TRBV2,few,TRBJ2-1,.,TGTGCCAGCGACCTAAGTGGACAGTCACTCAATGAGCAGTTCTTC,CASDLSGQSLNEQFF
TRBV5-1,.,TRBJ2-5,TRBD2,TGCGCCAGCAGCTTGAAAGGCGCGCGGGGGGCCTCACCTCTCCAAGAGACCCAGTACTTC,CASSLKGARGASPLQETQYF
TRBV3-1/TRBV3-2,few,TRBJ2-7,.,TGTGCCAGCAGCCAACCGGGAGACTCCTACGAGCAGTACTTC,CASSQPGDSYEQYF
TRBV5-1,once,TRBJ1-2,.,TGCGCCAGCAGGGAAACAGGGTCTGACTATGGCTACACCTTC,CASRETGSDYGYTF
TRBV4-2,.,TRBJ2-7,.,TGTGCCAGCAGCCAAGAAACGGGCTACGAGCAGTACTTC,CASSQETGYEQYF
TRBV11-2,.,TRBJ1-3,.,TGTGCCAGCAGCTTAGTGGGGGGGACGTACTCTGGAAACACCATATATTTT,CASSLVGGTYSGNTIYF
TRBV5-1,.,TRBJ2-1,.,TGCGCCAGCGCCATTGACAGTGAGCAGTTCTTC,CASAIDSEQFF
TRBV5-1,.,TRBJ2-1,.,TGCGCCAGCAGCTTGGCCGGGCTAGCGGAGCAGTTCTTC,CASSLAGLAEQFF
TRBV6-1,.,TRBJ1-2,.,TGTGCCAGCAGTGAATACGAAGGGGGAGGCTACACCTTC,CASSEYEGGGYTF
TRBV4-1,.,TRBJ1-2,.,TGCGCCAGCAGCGAACAGGGTAGCTATGGCTACACCTTC,CASSEQGSYGYTF